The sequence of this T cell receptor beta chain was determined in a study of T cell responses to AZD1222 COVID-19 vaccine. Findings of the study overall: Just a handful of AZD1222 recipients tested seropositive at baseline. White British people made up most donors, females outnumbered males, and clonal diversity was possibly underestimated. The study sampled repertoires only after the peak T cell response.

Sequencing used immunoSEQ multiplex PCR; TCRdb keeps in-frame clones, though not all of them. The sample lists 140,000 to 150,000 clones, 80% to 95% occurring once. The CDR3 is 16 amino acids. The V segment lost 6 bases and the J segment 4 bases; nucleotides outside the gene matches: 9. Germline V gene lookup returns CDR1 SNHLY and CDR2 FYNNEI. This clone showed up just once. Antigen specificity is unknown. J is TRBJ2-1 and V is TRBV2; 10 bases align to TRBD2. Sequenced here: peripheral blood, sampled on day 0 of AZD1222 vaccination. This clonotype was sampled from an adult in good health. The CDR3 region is CASSSPGLANYNEQFF. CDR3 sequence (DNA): TGTGCCAGCAGCTCGCCGGGACTAGCGAATTACAATGAGCAGTTCTTC.